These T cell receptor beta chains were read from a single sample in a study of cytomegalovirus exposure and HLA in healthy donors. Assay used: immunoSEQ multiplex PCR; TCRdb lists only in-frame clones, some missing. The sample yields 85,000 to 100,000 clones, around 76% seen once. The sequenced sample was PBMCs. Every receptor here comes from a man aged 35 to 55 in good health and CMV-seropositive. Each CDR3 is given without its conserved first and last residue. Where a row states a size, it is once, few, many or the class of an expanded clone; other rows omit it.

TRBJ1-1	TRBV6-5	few	ASSYSRTNEAF
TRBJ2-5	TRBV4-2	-	ASSQDLGQSGETQY
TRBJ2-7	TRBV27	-	ASSFQPPQTGWSYEQY
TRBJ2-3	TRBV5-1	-	ASSSDYTIAAPKY
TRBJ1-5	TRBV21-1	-	ASSLLRGSSNQPQH
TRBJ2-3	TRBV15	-	ATSRGSSGAADTQY
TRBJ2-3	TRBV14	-	ASSLTLNTQY
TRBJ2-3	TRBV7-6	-	ASGRGRGDTQY
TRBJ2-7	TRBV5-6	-	ASSFRDIHYEQY
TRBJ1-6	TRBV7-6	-	ASSSLSGNSPLH
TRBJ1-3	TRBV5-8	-	ASTRQGAAGNTIY
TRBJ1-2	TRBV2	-	ASLGQGKDLYGYT
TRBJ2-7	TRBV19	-	ASSIGLEPYEQY
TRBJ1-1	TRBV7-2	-	ASSPDRGYTEAF
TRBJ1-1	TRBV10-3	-	ALSGGGNTEAF
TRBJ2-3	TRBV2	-	ARKGGEDTQY
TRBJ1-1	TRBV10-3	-	AITESMNTEAF
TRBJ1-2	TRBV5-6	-	ASSLWGGNGYT
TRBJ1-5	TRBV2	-	ASSEAERPQH
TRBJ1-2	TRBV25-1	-	ASSEEGANGYT
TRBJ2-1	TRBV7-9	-	ASSPQGRPGNEQF
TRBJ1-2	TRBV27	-	ASSPRDRVGYT
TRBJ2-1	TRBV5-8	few	ASSAGGPGQGYNEQF
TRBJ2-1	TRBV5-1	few	ASSLVAGGHNEQF
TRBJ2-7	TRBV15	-	ATSRGRGGELERY
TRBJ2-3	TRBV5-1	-	ASSSGNSGGTDTQY
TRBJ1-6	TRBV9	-	ASSGGDSSYNSPLH
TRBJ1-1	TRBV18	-	ASSPRTGDETEAF
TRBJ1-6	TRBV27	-	ASSPTGGLRNSPLH
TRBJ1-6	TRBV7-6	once	ASSRNLEGMNSPLH
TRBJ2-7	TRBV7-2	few	ASSLAGGLTPYYEQY
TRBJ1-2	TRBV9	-	ASSVGGDYGYT